Listed below are T cell receptor beta chains from one sample, sequenced in a study of blood T cell repertoires in COVID-19. Profiling relied on immunoSEQ multiplex PCR, and the TCRdb table lists in-frame clones only, not all of them. The sample shows 150,000 to 200,000 clones, roughly 80% of them seen only once. Sample: peripheral blood. The receptors were sampled from a woman older than 75 with COVID-19, enrolled during active disease. CDR3s include the opening cysteine and the closing phenylalanine or tryptophan. Each record gives: clone size, V gene, D gene, J gene, CDR3 DNA, CDR3 protein. The D gene is left open where the match is weak. Only some rows state a clone size, as once, few, many or a class for expanded clones.

>.|TRBV11-3|.|TRBJ2-1
TGTGCCAGCAGCTCTACAGGGTACAATGAGCAGTTCTTC
CASSSTGYNEQFF
>.|TRBV5-1|TRBD2|TRBJ2-7
TGCGCCAGCAGGGATGGGACTAGCGGAACCTACGAGCAGCACTTC
CASRDGTSGTYEQHF
>.|TRBV5-1|TRBD1|TRBJ1-2
TGCGCCAGCAGCACAGACAGGGGCGGTGGCTACACCTTC
CASSTDRGGGYTF
>.|TRBV6-5|TRBD2|TRBJ2-1
TGTGCCAGCAGTTCCAACGGGAGGGTAGCTCGGGGTGAGCAGTTCTTC
CASSSNGRVARGEQFF
>.|TRBV6-5|TRBD1|TRBJ2-2
TGTGCCGGTAGGACAGGGATATATTCCGGGGAGCTGTTTTTT
CAGRTGIYSGELFF
>.|TRBV7-9|.|TRBJ1-2
TGTGCCAGCAGCTTAGGTTCCAGTGGCTACACCTTC
CASSLGSSGYTF
>.|TRBV13|TRBD1|TRBJ2-3
TGTGCCAGCAGCACCTGGGGACAGGGGGACGTAGATACGCAGTATTTT
CASSTWGQGDVDTQYF
>.|TRBV2|TRBD1|TRBJ1-2
TGTGCCAGCAGTGAAGCCACAGGGGGCGCAGGGGGCTACACCTTC
CASSEATGGAGGYTF
>.|TRBV7-9|TRBD2|TRBJ2-1
TGTGCCAGCAGCTTCGAACTAGCGGGGGTACGAGAGCAGTTCTTC
CASSFELAGVREQFF
>.|TRBV2|.|TRBJ1-1
TGTGCCAGCAGTGAATCCGAGTTTAACACTGAAGCTTTCTTT
CASSESEFNTEAFF
>.|TRBV3-1/TRBV3-2|TRBD2|TRBJ2-1
TGTGCCAGCAGCCAAGAACGAGGCCTAGCGGGTTTCTCCTACAATGAGCAGTTCTTC
CASSQERGLAGFSYNEQFF
>.|TRBV9|TRBD2|TRBJ2-1
TGTGCCAGCAGCAAATCCGGCGGGAGGGCGGGCAATGAGCAGTTCTTC
CASSKSGGRAGNEQFF
>.|TRBV5-1|TRBD1|TRBJ2-2
TGCGCCAGCAGCCCGGACAGGGCAAGCACCGGGGAGCTGTTTTTT
CASSPDRASTGELFF
>.|TRBV14|.|TRBJ1-2
TGTGCCAGCAGCCAAGGCCCCCGGGACACCGGCGCCTGGGGCTACACCTTC
CASSQGPRDTGAWGYTF
>few|TRBV11-2|TRBD1|TRBJ1-2
TGTGCCAGCAGCTCCACACCGCCGGGACAGGGGGGCTATGGCTACACCTTC
CASSSTPPGQGGYGYTF
>.|TRBV7-9|TRBD2|TRBJ2-3
TGTGCCAGCAGCCAGACTAGCGGGGGGAATTTTGCAGATACGCAGTATTTT
CASSQTSGGNFADTQYF
>.|TRBV28|.|TRBJ2-2
TGTGCCAGCAGTCCCTCAGGGGGGAGCGGGGAGCTGTTTTTT
CASSPSGGSGELFF
>.|TRBV9|TRBD2|TRBJ2-3
TGTGCCAGCAGCGTAGAGTGGGCGGGGGGGCTCAATACGCAGTATTTT
CASSVEWAGGLNTQYF
>.|TRBV6-5|TRBD2|TRBJ2-1
TGTGCCAGCAGTTGGCGGGAGGGGATGGGTGAGCAGTTCTTC
CASSWREGMGEQFF
>.|TRBV19|TRBD1|TRBJ2-5
TGTGCCAGTAAGGAATCCGGGACAGGTTTGGTGGCCCAGTACTTC
CASKESGTGLVAQYF
>.|TRBV28|.|TRBJ2-7
TGTGCCAGCAGTTTATTTGGGGACAACTACGAGCAGTACTTC
CASSLFGDNYEQYF
>.|TRBV5-1|.|TRBJ1-2
TGCGCCAGCAGCCGTGGACAGACCTATGGCTACACCTTC
CASSRGQTYGYTF
>.|TRBV3-1/TRBV3-2|.|TRBJ2-7
TGTGCCAGCAGCCAAAATGAGGGCGAGCAGTACTTC
CASSQNEGEQYF
>.|TRBV27|TRBD2|TRBJ2-3
TGTGCCAGCAGTTTGATGCCTACGGGAGGAGACACAGATACGCAGTATTTT
CASSLMPTGGDTDTQYF
>.|TRBV27|.|TRBJ2-3
TGTGCCAGCATCTCAACGAGGGATACGCAGTATTTT
CASISTRDTQYF
>.|TRBV29-1|.|TRBJ2-5
TGCAGCGTTGGGGCAGGGGAAGGGGAGACCCAGTACTTC
CSVGAGEGETQYF
>once|TRBV27|.|TRBJ2-7
TGTGCCAGCAGTCCCAACGGGCCGGGAGAGCAGTACTTC
CASSPNGPGEQYF
>.|TRBV2|.|TRBJ1-3
TGTGCCAGCAGTGGCTGGTGGCTTTCAATTGGAAACACCATATATTTT
CASSGWWLSIGNTIYF
>.|TRBV28|.|TRBJ2-7
TGTGCCAGCAGTTCCTCAGGGGTAGGCGAGCAGTACTTC
CASSSSGVGEQYF
>.|TRBV6-5|.|TRBJ2-5
TGTGCCAGCAGAAACAGGCTTCAAGAGACCCAGTACTTC
CASRNRLQETQYF
>.|TRBV7-9|.|TRBJ1-2
TGTGCCAGCAGCACGGGGGGCGGGGTCCCCAATGGCTACACCTTC
CASSTGGGVPNGYTF
>.|TRBV4-1|.|TRBJ1-2
TGCGCCAGCAGATCAGAACAGGCCGTTAACTATGGCTACACCTTC
CASRSEQAVNYGYTF
>few|TRBV29-1|.|TRBJ1-1
TGCAGCGTTGGGGGGGGTGCGAACACTGAAGCTTTCTTT
CSVGGGANTEAFF
>.|TRBV7-8|TRBD1|TRBJ2-1
TGTGCCAGCATCACGCGGGAACAGGGGGGTAGAAATGAGCAGTTCTTC
CASITREQGGRNEQFF
>once|TRBV24-1|TRBD1|TRBJ2-2
TGTGCCACCAGTAGTATACAACCGGGACAGGGTATCGGGCCCAGCGGGGAGCTGTTTTTT
CATSSIQPGQGIGPSGELFF
>few|TRBV30|TRBD1|TRBJ1-2
TGTGCCTGGAGGCAAATAACAGGGGTGGGTGGCTACACCTTC
CAWRQITGVGGYTF
>.|TRBV5-1|.|TRBJ2-5
TGCGCCAGCAGCTTGGATAGGACTGGAAAGACCCAGTACTTC
CASSLDRTGKTQYF
>.|TRBV18|.|TRBJ1-2
TGTGCCAGCTCAGGGAGAGCCTATGGCTACACCTTC
CASSGRAYGYTF
>.|TRBV15|.|TRBJ1-5
TGTGCCACCAGCAGAGACGGTAATCAGCCCCAGCATTTT
CATSRDGNQPQHF
>.|TRBV9|TRBD1|TRBJ2-7
TGTGCCAGCAGCGTTGGACAGGGGGTATACGAGCAGTACTTC
CASSVGQGVYEQYF
>.|TRBV9|.|TRBJ1-1
TGTGCCAGCAGCGTAGACAGTCTGGGTGGAGCTTTCTTT
CASSVDSLGGAFF
>.|TRBV29-1|.|TRBJ2-5
TGCAGCGTTGATAGTCGAGGGTTAGAGACCCAGTACTTC
CSVDSRGLETQYF
>.|TRBV4-1|.|TRBJ2-1
TGCGCCAGCAGCCAATCGAGCGGTCGAAGCTCCTACAATGAGCAGTTCTTC
CASSQSSGRSSYNEQFF
>.|TRBV27|.|TRBJ1-5
TGTGCCAGCAGTAGGGGAAACAATCAGCCCCAGCATTTT
CASSRGNNQPQHF
>.|TRBV4-1|.|TRBJ2-5
TGCGCCAGCAGCCAATCTTGGGGAGGAAGAGAGACCCAGTACTTC
CASSQSWGGRETQYF
>.|TRBV6-5|.|TRBJ2-7
TGTGCCAGCAGTTACTCTAGCGGTGAAGGCTACGAGCAGTACTTC
CASSYSSGEGYEQYF
>.|TRBV25-1|TRBD2|TRBJ2-1
TGTGCCAGCAGTGAGTTTGGTAGCGGGATCGATGAGCAGTTCTTC
CASSEFGSGIDEQFF
>once|TRBV6-1|TRBD1|TRBJ1-5
TGTGCCAGCAGTGAAGCTTTGACAGGGGGCGGGAGTCAGCCCCAGCATTTT
CASSEALTGGGSQPQHF
>once|TRBV4-1|.|TRBJ1-6
TGCGCCAGCAGCCAAGATTGGGCAGGGCGAAACTATAATTCACCCCTCCACTTT
CASSQDWAGRNYNSPLHF
>.|TRBV7-8|.|TRBJ2-1
TGTGCCAGCAGCGCGCTAACCGGCAATGAGCAGTTCTTC
CASSALTGNEQFF
>.|TRBV10-3|TRBD2|TRBJ2-1
TGTGCCATCAGTGTCCTAGCGGGAGATGAGGGTGCCAGTGAGCAGTTCTTC
CAISVLAGDEGASEQFF
>.|TRBV19|TRBD1|TRBJ1-5
TGTGCCAGTAGTAGCCGGGACAGGGGGGGCAATCAGCCCCAGCATTTT
CASSSRDRGGNQPQHF
>.|TRBV6-5|.|TRBJ1-1
TGTGCCAGCAGTTGGTCGGACAGCGACCCCGGGACTGAAGCTTTCTTT
CASSWSDSDPGTEAFF
>.|TRBV6-5|TRBD2|TRBJ2-3
TGTGCCAGCGACACTAGCGGGGTTCTCACAGATACGCAGTATTTT
CASDTSGVLTDTQYF
>.|TRBV5-6|.|TRBJ2-7
TGTGCCAGCAGCTTGGCGGGTGGCGAGCAGTACTTC
CASSLAGGEQYF
>.|TRBV18|.|TRBJ1-2
TGTGCCAGCTCACCCGCCTTTGGGGGGGAGAATGGCTACACCTTC
CASSPAFGGENGYTF
>.|TRBV3-1/TRBV3-2|.|TRBJ1-3
TGTGCCAGCAGCCAATGGGGGGCTGGAAACACCATATATTTT
CASSQWGAGNTIYF
>.|TRBV27|TRBD1|TRBJ2-1
TGTGCCAGCAGTTTAGATACAGGGGGCGAGGGCTACAATGAGCAGTTCTTC
CASSLDTGGEGYNEQFF